The T cell receptor beta chain described here comes from a study of Graves' ophthalmopathy and Graves' hyperthyroidism. This clonotype was counted ten times or more. For repertoire sequencing, the TCR beta CDR3 regions were amplified from RNA transcripts. First-round RT-PCR used HTBI primers; second-round multiplex PCR followed. MiXCR was run by TCRdb on the multiplex PCR reads, yielding one entry per CDR3 protein. Among roughly 170,000 distinct CDR3 sequences listed, just under 40% were seen once. This CDR3 has 16 amino acids. CDR1 is LNHNV and CDR2 is YYDKDF in the germline V gene (reference sequence). Trimming stripped 3 bases from V and 1 base from J, with 16 bases between.

V is TRBV15 and J is TRBJ2-7; tentatively, D is TRBD1 (5 bases). The TCR sequence derives from a man aged 25-45 years with Graves' ophthalmopathy. Sample: peripheral blood. DNA for the CDR3: TGTGCCACCAGCAGCCCCAAGAAGAACAGGTCCTACGAGCAGTACTTC. This gives the protein CATSSPKKNRSYEQYF.